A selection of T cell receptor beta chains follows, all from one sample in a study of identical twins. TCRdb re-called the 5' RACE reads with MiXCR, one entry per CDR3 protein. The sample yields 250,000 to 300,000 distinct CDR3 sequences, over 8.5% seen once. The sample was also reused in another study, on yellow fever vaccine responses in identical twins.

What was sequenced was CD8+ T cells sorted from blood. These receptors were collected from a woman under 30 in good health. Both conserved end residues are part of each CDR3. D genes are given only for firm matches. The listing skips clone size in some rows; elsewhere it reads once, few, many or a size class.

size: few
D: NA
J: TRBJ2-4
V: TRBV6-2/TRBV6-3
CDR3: CASSIIQENIQYF
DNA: TGTGCCAGCAGTATCATTCAGGAAAACATTCAGTACTTC

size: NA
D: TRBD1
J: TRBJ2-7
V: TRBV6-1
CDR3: CASRGSGTGVEQYF
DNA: TGTGCCAGCAGGGGAAGCGGGACAGGGGTCGAGCAGTACTTC

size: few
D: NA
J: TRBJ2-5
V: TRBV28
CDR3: CASSLYSNQETQYF
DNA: TGTGCCAGCAGTTTGTACAGCAACCAAGAGACCCAGTACTTC

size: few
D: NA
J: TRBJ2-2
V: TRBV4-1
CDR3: CASSQSGVVTGELFF
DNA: TGCGCCAGCAGCCAATCGGGGGTGGTCACCGGGGAGCTGTTTTTT

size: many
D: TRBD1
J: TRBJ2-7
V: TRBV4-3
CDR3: CASSSGQGLSYEQYF
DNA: TGCGCCAGCAGCTCTGGACAGGGGCTTTCCTACGAGCAGTACTTC

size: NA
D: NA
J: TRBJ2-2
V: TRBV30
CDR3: CAWSPAPNTGELFF
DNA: TGTGCCTGGAGTCCGGCCCCGAACACCGGGGAGCTGTTTTTT

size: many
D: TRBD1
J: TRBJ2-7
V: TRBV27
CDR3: CASRRGPYEQYF
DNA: TGTGCCAGCAGAAGGGGGCCCTACGAGCAGTACTTC

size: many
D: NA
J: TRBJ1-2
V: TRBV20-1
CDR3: CSASPPDLESYGYTF
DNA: TGCAGTGCTAGCCCGCCGGACCTTGAGAGCTATGGCTACACCTTC

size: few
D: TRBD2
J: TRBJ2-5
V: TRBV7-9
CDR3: CASSPLTGGQETQYF
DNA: TGTGCCAGCAGCCCTCTCACGGGGGGGCAAGAGACCCAGTACTTC

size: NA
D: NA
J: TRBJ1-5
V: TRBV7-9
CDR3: CASSSSVGNQPQHF
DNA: TGTGCCAGCAGTTCAAGCGTAGGGAATCAGCCCCAGCATTTT

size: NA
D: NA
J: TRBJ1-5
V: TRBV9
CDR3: CASSSSGGNQPQHF
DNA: TGTGCCAGCAGCTCAAGTGGGGGCAATCAGCCCCAGCATTTT

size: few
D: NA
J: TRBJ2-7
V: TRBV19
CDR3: CASSIVQSSYEQYF
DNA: TGTGCCAGTAGTATTGTACAGAGCTCCTACGAGCAGTACTTC

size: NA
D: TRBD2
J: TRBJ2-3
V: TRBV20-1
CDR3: CSARELAGVGDTQYF
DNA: TGCAGTGCTAGAGAACTAGCGGGAGTAGGAGATACGCAGTATTTT

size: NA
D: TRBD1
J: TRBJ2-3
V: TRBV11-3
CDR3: CASSQRGQGIDTQYF
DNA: TGTGCCAGCAGCCAAAGAGGACAGGGGATTGATACGCAGTATTTT

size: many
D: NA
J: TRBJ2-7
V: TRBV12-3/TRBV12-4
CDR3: CASSHSDRDEQYF
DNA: TGTGCCAGCAGTCACTCAGACAGAGACGAGCAGTACTTC

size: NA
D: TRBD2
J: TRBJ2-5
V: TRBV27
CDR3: CASRLAGGPGKTQYF
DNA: TGTGCCAGCAGACTAGCGGGAGGGCCAGGGAAGACCCAGTACTTC

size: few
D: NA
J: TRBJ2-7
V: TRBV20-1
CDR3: CSARQSGAYEQYF
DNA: TGCAGTGCTAGACAATCCGGGGCCTACGAGCAGTACTTC

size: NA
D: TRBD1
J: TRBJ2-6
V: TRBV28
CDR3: CASTDRGISGANVLTF
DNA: TGTGCCAGCACGGACAGGGGAATTTCTGGGGCCAACGTCCTGACTTTC

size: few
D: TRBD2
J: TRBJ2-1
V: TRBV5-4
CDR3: CASSLVLAVYNEQFF
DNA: TGTGCCAGCAGCTTGGTACTAGCGGTATACAATGAGCAGTTCTTC

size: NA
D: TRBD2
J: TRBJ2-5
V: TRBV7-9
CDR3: CASSPLAGAAGETQYF
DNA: TGTGCCAGCAGCCCACTAGCGGGGGCGGCGGGAGAGACCCAGTACTTC

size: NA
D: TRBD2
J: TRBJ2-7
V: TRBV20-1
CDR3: CSARVVSGSIYEQYF
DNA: TGCAGTGCTAGAGTCGTTAGCGGGAGTATTTACGAGCAGTACTTC

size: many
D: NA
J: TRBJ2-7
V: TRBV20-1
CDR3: CSARDGQGNLDEQYF
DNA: TGCAGTGCTAGAGATGGGCAGGGGAACCTGGACGAGCAGTACTTC

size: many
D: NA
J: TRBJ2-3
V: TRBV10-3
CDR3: CAISGSSGTDTQYF
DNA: TGTGCCATCAGTGGAAGTAGCGGCACAGATACGCAGTATTTT

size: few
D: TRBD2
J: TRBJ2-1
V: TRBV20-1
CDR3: CSARDFLAGAGGNYNEQFF
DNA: TGCAGTGCTAGAGATTTCCTAGCGGGAGCTGGAGGGAATTACAATGAGCAGTTCTTC

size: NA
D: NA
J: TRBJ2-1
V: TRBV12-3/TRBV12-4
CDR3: CASSPPGTTYNEQFF
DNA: TGTGCCAGCAGCCCTCCGGGAACGACATACAATGAGCAGTTCTTC

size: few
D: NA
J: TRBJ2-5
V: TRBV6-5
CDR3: CATSQSQETQYF
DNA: TGTGCCACGAGTCAGTCCCAAGAGACCCAGTACTTC

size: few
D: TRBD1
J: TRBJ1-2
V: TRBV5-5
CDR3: CASSLVQGASFGYTF
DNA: TGTGCCAGCAGCTTGGTACAGGGGGCCTCCTTTGGCTACACCTTC

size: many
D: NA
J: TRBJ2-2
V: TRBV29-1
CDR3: CSVDRRANTGELFF
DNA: TGCAGCGTTGATCGTCGAGCGAACACCGGGGAGCTGTTTTTT

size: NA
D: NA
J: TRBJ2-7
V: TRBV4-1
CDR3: CASSQVQTGAYEQYF
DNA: TGCGCCAGCAGCCAAGTTCAGACAGGAGCCTACGAGCAGTACTTC

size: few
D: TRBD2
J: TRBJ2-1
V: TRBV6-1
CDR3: CASSEREPTGQFF
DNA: TGTGCCAGCAGTGAGCGGGAGCCAACGGGGCAGTTCTTC

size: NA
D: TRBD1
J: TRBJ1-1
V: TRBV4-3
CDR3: CASSQEVSGGYTEAFF
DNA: TGCGCCAGCAGCCAAGAGGTGTCAGGGGGTTACACTGAAGCTTTCTTT

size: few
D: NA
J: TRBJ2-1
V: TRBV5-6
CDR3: CASSLIVTGDEQFF
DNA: TGTGCCAGCAGCTTGATAGTAACGGGCGATGAGCAGTTCTTC

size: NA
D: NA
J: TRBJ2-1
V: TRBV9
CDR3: CASTLTGGAAYNEQFF
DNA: TGTGCCAGCACCCTTACTGGCGGAGCGGCTTACAATGAGCAGTTCTTC

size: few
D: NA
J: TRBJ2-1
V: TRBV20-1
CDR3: CSARDPTLIPNYNEQFF
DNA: TGCAGTGCTAGAGACCCAACTCTGATCCCTAACTACAATGAGCAGTTCTTC

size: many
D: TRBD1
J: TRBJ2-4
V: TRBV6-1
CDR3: CASSKERQGAVKNIQYF
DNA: TGTGCCAGCAGTAAAGAGAGACAGGGGGCAGTCAAAAACATTCAGTACTTC

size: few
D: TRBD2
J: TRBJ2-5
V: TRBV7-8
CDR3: CASSVTGTTQETQYF
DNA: TGTGCCAGCAGCGTAACCGGGACTACACAAGAGACCCAGTACTTC